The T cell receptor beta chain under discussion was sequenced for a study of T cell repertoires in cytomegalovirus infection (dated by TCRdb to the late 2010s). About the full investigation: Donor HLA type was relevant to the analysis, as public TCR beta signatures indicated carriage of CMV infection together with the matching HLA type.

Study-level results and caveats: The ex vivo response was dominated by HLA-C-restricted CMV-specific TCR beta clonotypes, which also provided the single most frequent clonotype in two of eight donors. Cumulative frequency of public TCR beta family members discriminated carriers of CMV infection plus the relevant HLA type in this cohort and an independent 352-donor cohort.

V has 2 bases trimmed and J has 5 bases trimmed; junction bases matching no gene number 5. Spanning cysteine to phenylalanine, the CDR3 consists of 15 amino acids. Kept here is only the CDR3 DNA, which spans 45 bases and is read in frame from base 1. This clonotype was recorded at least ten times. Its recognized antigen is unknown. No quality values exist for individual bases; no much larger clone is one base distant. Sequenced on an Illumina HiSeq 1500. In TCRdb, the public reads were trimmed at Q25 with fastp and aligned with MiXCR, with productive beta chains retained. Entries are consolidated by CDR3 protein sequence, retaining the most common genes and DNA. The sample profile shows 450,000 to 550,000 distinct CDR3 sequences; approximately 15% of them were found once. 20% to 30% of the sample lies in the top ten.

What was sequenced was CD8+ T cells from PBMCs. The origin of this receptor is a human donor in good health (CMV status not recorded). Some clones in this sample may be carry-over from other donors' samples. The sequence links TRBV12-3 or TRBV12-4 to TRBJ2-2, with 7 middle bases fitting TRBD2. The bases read TGTGCCAGCAGTTTAAAGCTAGCGGTTACCGGGGAGCTGTTTTTT. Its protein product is CASSLKLAVTGELFF.